This T cell receptor (beta chain) originates from a study of T cell responses to AZD1222 COVID-19 vaccine (dated by TCRdb to about 2021). About the full investigation: AZD1222 recipients with second doses at about 4 weeks or about 12 weeks were pooled, because spike-specific TCR depth and breadth did not differ between schedules. TCR sequencing covered fewer than 250 trial participants: 207 given two doses of AZD1222 and 26 given two doses of MenACWY control vaccine. Enrollment into the trials was organized by age into subgroups of 18-55, 56-69 and 70-plus years, and those subgroups contained approximately 160, 26 and 62 TCR-sequenced participants, respectively. Results the study describes overall, beyond this receptor: Epitopes outside the regions mutated in the B.1.351 and B.1.1.7 variants were reportedly recognized by nearly half of the unique spike-specific TCRs. After two AZD1222 doses, spike-specific TCR breadth and depth were significantly higher than at day 0 and than in MenACWY recipients. The 56-69-year group was small, and its depth increase did not reach significance, likely because of low power. Most participants were white British and females outnumbered males, and the authors suggested that clonal diversity may have been underestimated. The whole spike protein was spanned by vaccine-associated CD4 TCRs, and dominant responses were seen in regions 160-218 and 743-854. No day 14 peak-response samples were available, so repertoires were characterized only after the peak T cell response. Conclusions about previously exposed vaccinees are limited, since just 6 or 7 AZD1222 recipients were seropositive for SARS-CoV-2 at baseline.

Trimming removed 1 base from V and 0 bases from J, leaving 7 bases between the germline ends. Inclusive of the bounding cysteine and phenylalanine, the CDR3 is 15 residues long. CDR3 DNA is the only sequence kept; it has 45 bases, read in frame from the first base. The germline V gene (reference sequence) specifies SEHNR as CDR1 and FQNEAQ as CDR2. A remark on this clone: Its binding antigen is unknown. No much larger clone is present one base from it, and per-base qualities are unavailable.

This specimen's time point label, interpreted: baseline before first vaccination. Samples from vaccinated people were obtained from the UK trials COV001 and COV002, which included a single-blind randomized controlled phase 2/3 trial of AZD1222 (ChAdOx1 nCoV-19) in healthy adults. Trial participant PBMC samples were collected at day 0 and day 28 after the second dose for TCRbeta chain sequencing. The CDR3 regions of human TCRbeta chains were analyzed by immunosequencing. The authors processed their data as follows. Repertoire TCRs were matched against a reference library of SARS-CoV-2-specific TCRs generated with the MIRA antigen-specificity platform. Breadth was defined as the fraction of unique TCRs that were SARS-CoV-2-associated, and depth was defined as the fraction of total T cells that were SARS-CoV-2-associated. Each spike-specific TCR was assigned to its reactive spike region and to a CD4 or CD8 class using the MIRA data. Log10-transformed breadth and depth values were compared by one-way ANOVA with Sidak's multiple comparisons tests. TCRdb holds this immuneACCESS table with in-frame rearrangements only. Some clones are missing; in checked studies, unresolved V genes explain under half, and the rest has no known cause. That table furnishes V, J and clone size, whereas the DNA furnished D and trimming. The sample profile shows approximately 150,000 clones; 85% to 95% of them were found once. The top ten constitute 1.1% to 1.5% of the sample.

The sequencing used peripheral blood, collected on day 0 of AZD1222 vaccination. This sequence uses TRBV7-9 and TRBJ1-5, with no confidently assigned D gene. The receptor comes from an adult in good health. The base sequence is TGTGCCAGCAGCTTAGGCCAGAATAGCAATCAGCCCCAGCATTTT. This sequence encodes CASSLGQNSNQPQHF.